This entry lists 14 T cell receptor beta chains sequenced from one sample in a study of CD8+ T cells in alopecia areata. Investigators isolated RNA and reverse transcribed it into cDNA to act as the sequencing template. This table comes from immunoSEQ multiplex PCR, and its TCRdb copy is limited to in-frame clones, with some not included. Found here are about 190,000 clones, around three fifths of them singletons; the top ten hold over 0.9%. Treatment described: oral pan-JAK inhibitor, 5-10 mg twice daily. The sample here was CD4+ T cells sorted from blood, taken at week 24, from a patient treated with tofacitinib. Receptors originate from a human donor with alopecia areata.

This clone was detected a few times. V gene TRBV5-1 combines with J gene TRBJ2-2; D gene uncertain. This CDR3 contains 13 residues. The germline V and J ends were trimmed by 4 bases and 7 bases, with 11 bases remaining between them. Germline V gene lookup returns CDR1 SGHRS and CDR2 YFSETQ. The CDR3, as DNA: TGCGCCAGCAGCCCTGACGGCTTCGGGGAGCTGTTTTTT. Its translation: CASSPDGFGELFF.

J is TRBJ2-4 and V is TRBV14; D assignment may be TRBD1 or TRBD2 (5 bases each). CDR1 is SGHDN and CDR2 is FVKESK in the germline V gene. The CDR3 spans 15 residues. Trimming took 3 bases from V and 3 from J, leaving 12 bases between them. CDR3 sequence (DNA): TGTGCCAGCAGCCAGGCCGGGACGTACAAAAACATTCAGTACTTC. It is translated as CASSQAGTYKNIQYF.

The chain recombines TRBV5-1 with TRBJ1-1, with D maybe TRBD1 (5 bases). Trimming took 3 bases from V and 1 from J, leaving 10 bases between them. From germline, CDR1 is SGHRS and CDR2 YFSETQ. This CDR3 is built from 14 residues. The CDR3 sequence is CASSWQGGNTEAFF. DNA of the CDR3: TGCGCCAGCAGCTGGCAGGGAGGGAACACTGAAGCTTTCTTT.

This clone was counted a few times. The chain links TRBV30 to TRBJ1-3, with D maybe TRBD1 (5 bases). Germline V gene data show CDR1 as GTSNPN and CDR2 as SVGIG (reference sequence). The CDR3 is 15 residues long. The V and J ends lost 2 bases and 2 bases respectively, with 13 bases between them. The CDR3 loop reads CAWSFGQRTGNTIYF. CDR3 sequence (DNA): TGTGCCTGGAGTTTCGGACAAAGAACTGGAAACACCATATATTTT.

Here the CDR3 reads CASSLVLQTITGELFF. The CDR3 DNA sequence: TGCGCCAGCAGCTTGGTTCTCCAGACAATCACCGGGGAGCTGTTTTTT. This chain links TRBV5-1 with TRBJ2-2; D uncertain. V was cut by 0 bases and J by 4 bases, with 13 bases left in between. This CDR3 region has 16 residues. The germline V gene encodes CDR1 SGHRS and CDR2 YFSETQ.

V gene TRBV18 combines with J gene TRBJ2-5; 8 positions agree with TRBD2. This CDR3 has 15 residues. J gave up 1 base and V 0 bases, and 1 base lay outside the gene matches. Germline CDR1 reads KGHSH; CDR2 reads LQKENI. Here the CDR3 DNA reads TGTGCCAGCTCACCACCCACTAGCGGCCAAGAGACCCAGTACTTC. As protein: CASSPPTSGQETQYF.

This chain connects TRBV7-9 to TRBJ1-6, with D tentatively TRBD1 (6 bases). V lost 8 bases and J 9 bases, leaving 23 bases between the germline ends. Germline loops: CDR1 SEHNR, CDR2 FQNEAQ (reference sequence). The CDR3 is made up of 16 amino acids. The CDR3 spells CASGILRGGRSSPLHF. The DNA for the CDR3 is TGTGCCAGCGGGATCTTACGAGGGGGAAGAAGTTCACCCCTCCACTTT.

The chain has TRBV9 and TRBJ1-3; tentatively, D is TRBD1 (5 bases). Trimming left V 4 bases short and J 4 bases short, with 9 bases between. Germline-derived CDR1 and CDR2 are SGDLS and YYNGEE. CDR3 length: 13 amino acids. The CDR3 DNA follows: TGTGCCAGCAGCCCGCCAGGGGGAAACACCATATATTTT. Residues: CASSPPGGNTIYF.

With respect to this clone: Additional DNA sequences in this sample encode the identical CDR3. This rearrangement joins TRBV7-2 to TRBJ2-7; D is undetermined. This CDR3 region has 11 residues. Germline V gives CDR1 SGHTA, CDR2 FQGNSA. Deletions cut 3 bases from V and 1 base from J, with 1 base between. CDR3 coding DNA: TGTGCCAGCAGCTTTTCCTACGAGCAGTACTTC. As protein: CASSFSYEQYF.

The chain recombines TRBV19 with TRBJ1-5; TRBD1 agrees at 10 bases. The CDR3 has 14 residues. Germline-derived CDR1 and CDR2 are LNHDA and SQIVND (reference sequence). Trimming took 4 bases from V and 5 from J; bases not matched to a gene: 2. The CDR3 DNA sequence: TGTGCCAGTAGTAGGGGACAGGGGCATCAGCCCCAGCATTTT. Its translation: CASSRGQGHQPQHF.

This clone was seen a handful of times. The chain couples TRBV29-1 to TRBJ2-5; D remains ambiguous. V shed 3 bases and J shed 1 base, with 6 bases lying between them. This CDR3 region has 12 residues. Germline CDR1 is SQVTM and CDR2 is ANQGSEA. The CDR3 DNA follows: TGCAGCGTTGAGATCTCCCAAGAGACCCAGTACTTC. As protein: CSVEISQETQYF.

The CDR3 DNA reads as TGTGCCAGCAGCGCGGACAGACCGAACACCGGGGAGCTGTTTTTT. Translation gives CASSADRPNTGELFF. The chain is built from TRBV9 and TRBJ2-2, with D possibly being TRBD1 (6 bases). Trimming took 3 bases from V and 0 from J, leaving 9 bases between them. CDR3 length: 15 amino acids. Germline V gives CDR1 SGDLS, CDR2 YYNGEE.

CDR3 loop: CASSRPSGNTIYF. CDR3 sequence (DNA): TGTGCCAGCAGCCGACCCTCTGGAAACACCATATATTTT. V usage is TRBV5-6 and J usage is TRBJ1-3; D is uncertain. The CDR3 contains 13 residues. CDR1 is SGHDT and CDR2 is YYEEEE in the germline V gene. V shed 4 bases and J shed 0 bases, with 5 bases lying between them.

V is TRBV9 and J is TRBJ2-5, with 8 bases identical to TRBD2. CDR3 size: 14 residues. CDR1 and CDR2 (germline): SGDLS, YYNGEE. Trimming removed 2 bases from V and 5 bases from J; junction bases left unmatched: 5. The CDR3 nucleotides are TGTGCCAGCAGCGTCGGGACTAGTAGCGAGACCCAGTACTTC. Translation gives CASSVGTSSETQYF.